The 18 T cell receptor beta chains reported below all come from one sample, sequenced in a study of glioma-infiltrating T cells after dendritic cell vaccination. As to time point: after dendritic cell vaccination, including at tumor progression/relapse. Repertoires were generated with immunoSEQ multiplex PCR, while TCRdb's copy carries only in-frame clones and drops some. This repertoire shows about 65,000 clones, about nine tenths found once; its top ten account for more than 9%. Sequencing used blood, obtained after dendritic cell vaccination. The origin of the receptors is a human donor with glioblastoma.

The V and J genes are TRBV7-2 and TRBJ2-1; 9 positions match TRBD2. The CDR3 is made up of 15 amino acids. Germline V gene sequence: CDR1 SGHTA, CDR2 FQGNSA. V trimming: 6 bases; J trimming: 9 bases; junction bases outside the gene matches: 12. The CDR3 protein is CASSGLRRGGIEQFF. The CDR3 DNA reads TGTGCCAGCAGTGGACTTCGGCGGGGGGGCATTGAGCAGTTCTTC.

A few counts support this clone. CDR3 coding DNA: TGCGCCAGCAGCCAAGCCCGGTCGGTTGAAGCTTTCTTT. Amino acid sequence: CASSQARSVEAFF. The chain employs TRBV4-3 and TRBJ1-1; D is ambiguous. V lost 1 base, J lost 7 bases, and 10 bases lay in between. This CDR3 region has 13 residues. Germline CDR1 LGHNA, CDR2 YSLEER.

The V call is TRBV25-1, the J call TRBJ2-5; possible D gene TRBD2, 5 bases. CDR1 is MGHDK, CDR2 SYGVNS, per germline. The CDR3 consists of 13 residues. Trimming left V 10 bases short and J 4 bases short, with 16 bases between. CDR3 sequence: CATMSRGVETQYF. The CDR3 bases are TGTGCCACAATGTCCCGGGGTGTAGAGACCCAGTACTTC.

This clone has only a few counts. J is TRBJ1-3 and V is TRBV6-1; D gene unclear. This CDR3 spans 13 amino acids. The V and J ends lost 1 base and 4 bases respectively, with 5 bases between them. In germline, CDR1 is MNHNS, CDR2 SASEGT. In DNA form, the CDR3 reads TGTGCCAGCAGTGAAGGGGCCGGAAACACCATATATTTT. The encoded protein is CASSEGAGNTIYF.

The J gene is TRBJ1-5, the V gene TRBV29-1, with TRBD1 matching 9 bases. The germline gives CDR1 SQVTM, CDR2 ANQGSEA. V shed 6 bases and J 7 bases; nucleotides not matched to a gene: 7. This CDR3 region has 13 residues. CDR3 residues: CSVNRGQGQPQHF. For the CDR3, the DNA is TGCAGCGTAAACAGGGGGCAGGGGCAGCCCCAGCATTTT.

This clone is classed as medium-sized. The rearrangement links TRBV6-1 to TRBJ1-2; D might be TRBD1 (6 bases). Germline V gene data show CDR1 as MNHNS and CDR2 as SASEGT. The CDR3 covers 15 residues. Deletions cut 1 base from V and 5 bases from J, with 14 bases between. DNA of the CDR3: TGTGCCAGCAGTGAAGAAGTGGGGGGGGCTTATGGCTACACCTTC. Protein: CASSEEVGGAYGYTF.

DNA for the CDR3: TGTGCCAGCAGAGGTCGCGGGGATACGCAGTATTTT. It specifies CASRGRGDTQYF. This chain joins TRBV2 and TRBJ2-3; the D gene is possibly TRBD2 (5 bases). This CDR3 region has 12 residues. CDR1 is SNHLY, CDR2 FYNNEI, per germline. Trimming took 6 bases from V and 6 from J, leaving 10 bases between them.

This sequence joins TRBV10-2 and TRBJ1-2; D is ambiguous. CDR1 is WSHSY and CDR2 is SAAADI in the germline V gene. The length of the CDR3 is 12 residues. Deletions cut 7 bases from V and 5 bases from J, with 11 bases between. The CDR3 protein is CASMVDSYGYTF. The CDR3 nucleotides read TGCGCCAGCATGGTAGACTCGTATGGCTACACCTTC.

The chain uses TRBV11-3 and TRBJ2-1, with 7 bases fitting TRBD2. The CDR3 has 15 residues. V was clipped by 2 bases and J by 7 bases; unmatched bases: 8. In germline, CDR1 is SGHNT, CDR2 YENEEA. The CDR3, as DNA: TGTGCCAGCAGCTTATCGGCGGGAGCGAGGAATGAGCAGTTCTTC. The encoded protein is CASSLSAGARNEQFF.

This rearrangement joins TRBV5-1 to TRBJ2-1; 13 positions match TRBD2. Germline V lookup: CDR1 SGHRS, CDR2 YFSETQ. Trimming at V came to 3 bases and at J to 5 bases, leaving 2 bases not matched to a gene. This CDR3 spans 15 amino acids. CDR3 DNA sequence: TGCGCCAGCAGCTACGGGACTAGCGGGAACAATGAGCAGTTCTTC. It encodes CASSYGTSGNNEQFF.

This clone showed up just once. The chain recombines TRBV19 with TRBJ1-2; D perhaps matches TRBD1 (5 bases). Germline V gene data show CDR1 as LNHDA and CDR2 as SQIVND (reference sequence). The CDR3 has 12 residues. Trimming cost V 10 bases and J 6 bases, with 15 bases left between them. The CDR3 loop reads CATTQGGNGYTF. DNA for the CDR3: TGTGCCACCACGCAGGGCGGCAATGGCTACACCTTC.

The chain uses TRBV7-8 and TRBJ1-1, with 7 nucleotides matching TRBD1. Germline V gene data show CDR1 as SGHVS and CDR2 as FQNEAQ. V trimming: 5 bases; J trimming: 2 bases; junction bases outside the gene matches: 11. The CDR3 loop spans 16 amino acids. The CDR3 spells CASSIDRASRNTEAFF. The DNA for the CDR3 is TGTGCCAGCAGCATAGACAGGGCATCTAGAAACACTGAAGCTTTCTTT.

The chain recombines TRBV18 with TRBJ2-2, with 9 bases aligning to TRBD2. The junction had 17 bases not matched to a gene; V was cut back by 3 bases and J by 6 bases. CDR1 and CDR2 (germline): KGHSH, LQKENI. This CDR3 spans 19 amino acids. CDR3 DNA: TGTGCCAGCTCACCTCCGGGACTAGCATCCGGCGGTATGTCCGGGGAGCTGTTTTTT. Its translation: CASSPPGLASGGMSGELFF.

The chain combines TRBV7-9 with TRBJ2-5; 7 bases align to TRBD1. The CDR3 covers 15 residues. Germline-derived CDR1 and CDR2 are SEHNR and FQNEAQ (reference sequence). The trim removed 4 bases at V and 2 bases at J, leaving 7 bases unmatched. The CDR3 region is CASSSGTAIQETQYF. The CDR3, as DNA: TGTGCCAGCAGCTCCGGGACAGCTATTCAAGAGACCCAGTACTTC.

The chain links TRBV27 to TRBJ1-1, with 9 bases matching TRBD1. Germline V gene data show CDR1 as MNHEY and CDR2 as SMNVEV (reference sequence). V lost 3 bases to trimming and J lost 0 bases; unmatched junction nucleotides: 5. The CDR3 totals 16 residues. The CDR3 protein is CASSLGTGRMNTEAFF. The CDR3 DNA reads as TGTGCCAGCAGTTTGGGGACAGGGCGGATGAACACTGAAGCTTTCTTT.

This chain links TRBV15 with TRBJ2-1; 11 nucleotides match TRBD2. Germline V gene lookup returns CDR1 LNHNV and CDR2 YYDKDF (reference sequence). V shed 7 bases and J 2 bases; nucleotides not matched to a gene: 16. The CDR3 has 19 residues. For the CDR3, the DNA is TGTGCCACCACACGAAGTAGTAGCGGGAGGGCGGTCGCCTACAATGAGCAGTTCTTC. Its translation is CATTRSSSGRAVAYNEQFF. The variable domain in full, with the rest retrieved from reference TRBV15 and TRBJ2-1, is DAMVIQNPRYQVTQFGKPVTLSCSQTLNHNVMYWYQQKSSQAPKLLFHYYDKDFNNEADTPDNFQSRRPNTSFCFLDIRSPGLGDTAMYLCATTRSSSGRAVAYNEQFFGPGTRLTVL.

DNA of the CDR3: TGCAGCGTTGACCGGGTTAATGGAGATACGCAGTATTTT. It translates to CSVDRVNGDTQYF. This chain links TRBV29-1 with TRBJ2-3, with D unresolved. V gave up 3 bases and J gave up 5 bases, with 12 bases separating them. CDR3 length: 13 amino acids. From germline, CDR1 is SQVTM and CDR2 ANQGSEA.

The V and J genes are TRBV6-5 and TRBJ1-2; weak D call: TRBD1 (6 bases). The V gene's germline CDR1 is MNHEY and CDR2 SVGAGI. There are 13 residues in the CDR3. V gave up 9 bases and J gave up 2 bases, with 13 bases separating them. CDR3 sequence (DNA): TGTGCCAGTCAACGTACAGGGAACTATGGCTACACCTTC. Its translation: CASQRTGNYGYTF.